Presented here are 26 T cell receptor beta chains from one specimen sequenced in a study of T-cell reconstitution after alpha-beta-depleted transplantation in children. Preparation of the TCRbeta library used unique molecular identifiers. Each CDR3 protein is one row after TCRdb ran MiXCR on the PCR reads. This sample has about 400,000 distinct CDR3 sequences; about a fifth occur once, and the top ten carry around 4%. The material sequenced was PBMCs from the stem cell graft donor, taken from the stem cell graft. The origin of the receptors is a human donor who donated a stem cell graft to a child with acute myeloid leukemia.

The chain carries TRBV24-1 and TRBJ2-3; 7 nucleotides line up with TRBD2. Trimming at V came to 0 bases and at J to 4 bases, leaving 9 bases not matched to a gene. In germline, CDR1 is KGHDR, CDR2 SFDVKD. The CDR3 is made up of 17 amino acids. The CDR3 here is CATSDLREDGRSDTQYF. CDR3 DNA sequence: TGTGCCACCAGTGATTTGCGCGAGGACGGGAGGTCAGATACGCAGTATTTT.

This clonotype was detected a few times. This sequence joins TRBV6-1 and TRBJ1-6; D is undetermined. Per germline, CDR1 MNHNS and CDR2 SASEGT. Trimming shortened V by 2 bases and J by 13 bases, and 15 bases separated the two germline ends. This CDR3 region has 14 residues. The CDR3 spells CASSETHLGVPLHF. CDR3 in DNA: TGTGCCAGCAGTGAAACCCATTTGGGTGTTCCCCTCCACTTT.

This clonotype was seen many times. V gene TRBV29-1 combines with J gene TRBJ2-5; TRBD2 matches at 7 bases. The trim removed 8 bases at V and 2 bases at J, leaving 8 bases unmatched. Germline CDR1 SQVTM, CDR2 ANQGSEA. The CDR3 has 13 amino acids. The chain's CDR3 is CSSQTGGQETQYF. CDR3 nucleotides: TGCAGCTCCCAAACGGGGGGACAAGAGACCCAGTACTTC.

This clonotype came up a few times. The genes are TRBV12-3 or TRBV12-4 and TRBJ2-3; TRBD1 matches at 8 bases. After removal of 1 base from V and 6 bases from J, the junction contained 3 bases not matched to a gene. CDR3 length equals 14 residues. The CDR3: CASSLGTGSDTQYF. DNA for the CDR3: TGTGCCAGCAGTTTAGGGACAGGGTCGGATACGCAGTATTTT.

This clonotype was seen repeatedly, ten times or more. The chain couples TRBV15 to TRBJ2-7; D possibly corresponds to TRBD2 (6 bases). V lost 3 bases to trimming and J lost 3 bases, with 15 bases between them. The CDR3 has 15 residues. Germline CDR1 is LNHNV and CDR2 is YYDKDF (reference sequence). CDR3 nucleotide sequence: TGTGCCACCAGCAGGAGTCCTAGCGTCGACTACGAGCAGTACTTC. Translated, it gives CATSRSPSVDYEQYF.

The CDR3 here is CASSLAGKSADTQYF. In nucleotides, the CDR3 is TGCGCCAGCAGCTTGGCAGGGAAAAGCGCAGATACGCAGTATTTT. The chain links TRBV5-1 to TRBJ2-3; D possibly corresponds to TRBD1 (5 bases). Germline CDR1 reads SGHRS; CDR2 reads YFSETQ. Trimming shortened V by 0 bases and J by 4 bases, and 12 bases separated the two germline ends. The CDR3 sequence is 15 residues long.

The rearrangement joins TRBV4-3 to TRBJ2-3, with D possibly matching TRBD1 (5 bases). This CDR3 is 14 amino acids long. V gave up 4 bases and J gave up 7 bases, with 15 bases separating them. The V gene's germline CDR1 is LGHNA and CDR2 YSLEER. Written as DNA, the CDR3 is TGCGCCAGCAGCCCCGATTTGACAGCTAATACGCAGTATTTT. It specifies CASSPDLTANTQYF.

This clonotype was observed at least ten times. The chain joins TRBV29-1 to TRBJ2-1; the D gene is possibly TRBD2 (6 bases). Trimming removed 7 bases from V and 5 bases from J, with 18 bases in between. Germline CDR1 reads SQVTM; CDR2 reads ANQGSEA. The CDR3 totals 14 residues. The DNA for the CDR3 is TGCAGCGCCGTCCGGGACTTATCCGACAATGAGCAGTTCTTC. It codes for CSAVRDLSDNEQFF.

This clonotype has more than one count but fewer than ten. This chain's CDR3 is CASSFNVGRVSDEQYF. The CDR3 DNA follows: TGTGCCAGCAGTTTTAATGTTGGCAGGGTTTCGGACGAGCAGTACTTC. This chain joins TRBV12-3 or TRBV12-4 and TRBJ2-7; perhaps TRBD1 as D (5 bases). This CDR3 region has 16 residues. The germline V and J ends were trimmed by 3 bases and 5 bases, with 20 bases remaining between them.

This clonotype was counted many times. The chain carries TRBV27 and TRBJ2-2; D not certain. Trimming pared 2 bases from V and 4 bases from J, leaving 5 bases between. The CDR3 consists of 13 residues. The germline V gene encodes CDR1 MNHEY and CDR2 SMNVEV (reference sequence). The CDR3 protein is CASSLILTGELFF. CDR3 sequence (DNA): TGTGCCAGCAGTTTAATCCTCACCGGGGAGCTGTTTTTT.

This clonotype appeared a few times. The V and J genes are TRBV12-3 or TRBV12-4 and TRBJ2-1; 15 bases align to TRBD2. J lost 9 bases, V lost 5 bases, and 8 bases had no gene match. The CDR3 is 16 amino acids. The CDR3 reads CASSPPGLAGGFEQFF. CDR3 bases: TGTGCCAGCAGTCCCCCGGGACTAGCGGGAGGTTTTGAGCAGTTCTTC.

J is TRBJ2-7 and V is TRBV20-1, with TRBD2 as a possible D gene (7 bases). Germline assignment: CDR1 DFQATT and CDR2 SNEGSKA (reference sequence). This CDR3 region has 13 residues. Deletions cut 5 bases from V and 6 bases from J, with 17 bases between. The CDR3 DNA sequence: TGCAGTGCTGGCCTAGGGGGAGGGAGCGAGCAGTACTTC. It is translated as CSAGLGGGSEQYF.

The chain employs TRBV12-3 or TRBV12-4 and TRBJ2-3, with 10 bases lining up with TRBD2. Losses at the gene ends were 6 bases for V and 1 base for J; bases not matched to a gene: 7. The CDR3 has 16 amino acids. Here the CDR3 reads CASSPLAGDGTDTQYF. DNA for the CDR3: TGTGCCAGCAGCCCCCTAGCGGGAGATGGCACAGATACGCAGTATTTT.

This clonotype was counted only a few times. The gene calls are TRBV12-3 or TRBV12-4 and TRBJ2-6, with 8 bases lining up with TRBD1. The CDR3 sequence is 12 residues long. The V and J ends lost 11 bases and 9 bases, in that order; junction bases with no gene match: 6. The chain's CDR3 is CAADRGDNVLTF. The CDR3 DNA sequence: TGTGCCGCCGACAGGGGAGACAACGTCCTGACTTTC.

This clonotype was detected many times. V gene TRBV6-4 combines with J gene TRBJ2-3; either TRBD1 or TRBD2 may fit D (5 bases each). Between the trimmed V and J ends, which lost 2 bases and 2 bases, there was a span of 11 bases. The CDR3 extends over 15 amino acids. The germline gives CDR1 MRHNA, CDR2 SNTAGT. CDR3 sequence (DNA): TGTGCCAGCAGTGACCGGGACGGCAACACAGATACGCAGTATTTT. Translating it yields CASSDRDGNTDTQYF.

This clonotype was found many times. The chain recombines TRBV20-1 with TRBJ2-1; TRBD1 matches 9 bases. This CDR3 is 15 amino acids long. V lost 0 bases to trimming and J lost 9 bases; unmatched junction nucleotides: 9. The germline V gene has CDR1 DFQATT and CDR2 SNEGSKA (reference sequence). CDR3 DNA: TGCAGTGCTAGAGATCCGGGACAGGGTATGTTTGAGCAGTTCTTC. Translation gives CSARDPGQGMFEQFF.

This clonotype occurred a few times. This chain links TRBV12-3 or TRBV12-4 with TRBJ1-4; D uncertain. CDR3 length: 11 residues. Deletions cut 2 bases from V and 7 bases from J, with 2 bases between. CDR3 nucleotides: TGTGCCAGCAGTTTAAGTGAAAAACTGTTTTTT. Translating gives CASSLSEKLFF.

This clonotype was counted only a few times. In DNA form, the CDR3 reads TGCGCCAGCAGCCTTACCCCGACAGGGTTCCGCTATGGCTACACCTTC. Translating gives CASSLTPTGFRYGYTF. The chain recombines TRBV5-1 with TRBJ1-2; TRBD1 agrees at 7 bases. Germline V gene data show CDR1 as SGHRS and CDR2 as YFSETQ. The ends lost 4 bases at V and 4 bases at J; junction bases unmatched: 13. The CDR3 covers 16 residues.

This clonotype was recorded a few times. It may be a read error: a sequence one base away is much more abundant. The chain is built from TRBV20-1 and TRBJ2-2; unclear D gene. Trimming removed 0 bases at V and 6 bases at J, with 5 bases between. CDR1 is DFQATT and CDR2 is SNEGSKA in the germline V gene (reference sequence). There are 12 residues in the CDR3. The DNA for the CDR3 is TGCAGTGCTAGAGATCTCCCCGGGGAGCTGTTTTTT. Protein: CSARDLPGELFF.

This clonotype has ten or more counts. The chain combines TRBV20-1 with TRBJ1-3; possibly TRBD1 for D (6 bases). From germline, CDR1 is DFQATT and CDR2 SNEGSKA (reference sequence). CDR3 size: 15 residues. Trimming stripped 3 bases from V and 0 bases from J, with 12 bases between. The CDR3 DNA follows: TGCAGTGCTAGGGGGGCCGAAAGCTCTGGAAACACCATATATTTT. Its translation: CSARGAESSGNTIYF.

The chain has TRBV12-3 or TRBV12-4 and TRBJ1-1; weak D call: TRBD1 (5 bases). The CDR3 contains 16 residues. Trimming took 1 base from V and 0 from J, leaving 12 bases between them. The CDR3 loop is CASSLDEGYLNTEAFF. CDR3 nucleotide sequence: TGTGCCAGCAGTTTAGATGAGGGGTATTTGAACACTGAAGCTTTCTTT.

This clonotype was counted at least ten times. The gene calls are TRBV12-3 or TRBV12-4 and TRBJ1-5; D gene unclear. This CDR3 has 14 amino acids. V gave up 6 bases and J gave up 2 bases, with 11 bases separating them. The CDR3 protein is CASSVDGGNQPQHF. The CDR3 DNA is TGTGCCAGCAGCGTTGATGGTGGCAATCAGCCCCAGCATTTT.

This chain connects TRBV5-1 to TRBJ1-1, with 7 positions matching TRBD1. The V gene end was trimmed by 4 bases and the J gene end by 6 bases; junction bases not matched to a gene: 9. The length of the CDR3 is 14 residues. Germline values: CDR1 SGHRS, CDR2 YFSETQ. The DNA for the CDR3 is TGCGCCAGCAGCCTACAGGGGTCTCCCTCTGAAGCTTTCTTT. This gives the protein CASSLQGSPSEAFF. Using reference TRBV5-1 and TRBJ1-1 for the parts outside the CDR3, the full variable domain is KAGVTQTPRYLIKTRGQQVTLSCSPISGHRSVSWYQQTPGQGLQFLFEYFSETQRNKGNFPGRFSGRQFSNSRSEMNVSTLELGDSALYLCASSLQGSPSEAFFGQGTRLTVV.

A few counts support this clonotype. V is TRBV27 and J is TRBJ2-1; 8 nucleotides align to TRBD2. CDR3 size: 15 residues. The V gene's germline CDR1 is MNHEY and CDR2 SMNVEV (reference sequence). The ends lost 5 bases at V and 2 bases at J; junction bases unmatched: 5. CDR3 amino acids: CASSPLAETYNEQFF. The CDR3 DNA is TGTGCCAGCAGTCCACTAGCGGAGACCTACAATGAGCAGTTCTTC.

On this clonotype: This may arise from a read error, as a much more abundant clone is one base away. V is TRBV15 and J is TRBJ2-5, with no clear D. Trimming pared 3 bases from V and 5 bases from J, leaving 19 bases between. Germline CDR1 and CDR2: LNHNV and YYDKDF (reference sequence). The CDR3 totals 16 residues. The CDR3 nucleotides are TGTGCCACCAGCAGCCGCGCTACTGGGGTCCGGGAGACCCAGTACTTC. This translates into CATSSRATGVRETQYF.

This clonotype showed up just a few times. The V and J genes are TRBV5-1 and TRBJ1-1; a possible D gene is TRBD1 (5 bases). CDR3 length: 15 amino acids. The V end lost 2 bases, the J end lost 0 bases, and 11 bases lay between the germline ends. CDR1 is SGHRS and CDR2 is YFSETQ in the germline V gene. This CDR3 reads CASSLPRELNTEAFF. CDR3 sequence (DNA): TGCGCCAGCAGCTTACCCAGGGAATTGAACACTGAAGCTTTCTTT.